The table lists the clone carrying this T cell receptor beta chain with a count of one. Losses at the gene ends were 11 bases for V and 4 bases for J; bases not matched to a gene: 14. The germline gives CDR1 LNHDA, CDR2 SQIVND (reference sequence). The CDR3 covers 15 residues. Naive CD8 cells comprised CD45RO-negative, CCR7-positively selected cells, excluding terminally differentiated effector memory CD45RA+ cells. The sample belongs to a study of shared clonotypes between healthy human individuals. This table comes from immunoSEQ multiplex PCR, and its TCRdb copy is limited to in-frame clones, with some not included. The data contain around 2,000,000 clones, about 95% of them singletons.

Sequencing input: naive CD8+ T cells sorted from blood. This sequence was found in a man aged 18 to 29 in good health. The V and J genes are TRBV19 and TRBJ1-5, with TRBD1 matching over 7 bases. The CDR3 spells CAVRYGQGGNQPQHF. The CDR3 bases are TGTGCCGTTCGGTATGGGCAGGGGGGGAATCAGCCCCAGCATTTT.